The 23 T cell receptor beta chains given below trace back to one sample, sequenced in a study of blood T cells in healthy people across ages. Together with a sample-barcoded 5' primer, a J-beta primer mix was included in a second PCR lasting about 6 to 11 cycles. Using its own MiXCR run on the 5' RACE reads, TCRdb lists one record per CDR3 protein. The table lists 850,000 to 1,000,000 distinct CDR3 sequences, 51% of them singletons. Sequencing was carried out using blood. The receptors come from a woman in her sixties or seventies in good health.

J is TRBJ2-7 and V is TRBV4-3; the D is unclear. This CDR3 contains 13 residues. The V and J ends lost 3 bases and 7 bases respectively, with 13 bases between them. Germline V gives CDR1 LGHNA, CDR2 YSLEER. CDR3 coding DNA: TGCGCCAGCAGCCAGGGTAAGGAGAGAGAGCAGTACTTC. This translates into CASSQGKEREQYF.

The chain uses TRBV4-1 and TRBJ1-4; 9 nucleotides match TRBD1. CDR1 is MGHRA, CDR2 YSYEKL, per germline. This CDR3 spans 18 amino acids. Trimming at V came to 0 bases and at J to 8 bases, leaving 13 bases not matched to a gene. The CDR3, as DNA: TGCGCCAGCAGCCAAGATCTAGCCGGGACAGGGAGGAAGGAAAAACTGTTTTTT. It codes for CASSQDLAGTGRKEKLFF.

This clonotype came up a few times. The genes are TRBV29-1 and TRBJ2-7; 9 positions match TRBD2. The junction had 2 bases not matched to a gene; V was cut back by 4 bases and J by 1 base. The CDR3 contains 13 residues. Germline loops: CDR1 SQVTM, CDR2 ANQGSEA. The CDR3: CSVGREGSYEQYF. As DNA, the CDR3 is TGCAGCGTTGGGCGGGAGGGTTCCTACGAGCAGTACTTC.

This clonotype was seen a handful of times. The chain links TRBV28 to TRBJ2-7; D is unclear. Between the trimmed V and J ends, which lost 6 bases and 4 bases, there was a span of 13 bases. CDR1 is MDHEN and CDR2 is SYDVKM in the germline V gene. The CDR3 is 13 residues long. The CDR3 protein is CASSPPGFYEQYF. The DNA for the CDR3 is TGTGCCAGCAGCCCACCGGGTTTTTACGAGCAGTACTTC.

The rearrangement joins TRBV12-3 or TRBV12-4 to TRBJ2-1; the D gene is possibly TRBD2 (7 bases). The CDR3 loop spans 21 amino acids. The V gene lost 2 bases and the J gene lost 1 base, with 27 bases spanning the gap. CDR3: CASSLPKTGSVGLVSYNEQFF. The CDR3 coding sequence is TGTGCCAGCAGTTTACCAAAGACAGGTTCGGTAGGACTAGTATCCTACAATGAGCAGTTCTTC.

The chain has TRBV28 and TRBJ1-5; possible D gene TRBD1, 6 bases. The CDR3 has 14 residues. V was shortened by 5 bases and J by 6 bases, with 14 bases between the two germline ends. Germline V gives CDR1 MDHEN, CDR2 SYDVKM. The CDR3 loop is CASSPTGRGQPQHF. The DNA for the CDR3 is TGTGCCAGCAGTCCAACAGGGCGAGGTCAGCCCCAGCATTTT.

The table lists this clonotype with many counts. V usage is TRBV4-2 and J usage is TRBJ2-3; maybe TRBD2 (5 bases). Deletions cut 2 bases from V and 0 bases from J, with 18 bases between. Per germline, CDR1 LGHNA and CDR2 YNFKEQ. There are 18 residues in the CDR3. The CDR3 loop is CASSQKLTLSGSTDTQYF. CDR3 bases: TGTGCCAGCAGCCAAAAACTCACCCTGAGCGGAAGCACAGATACGCAGTATTTT.

This sequence joins TRBV28 and TRBJ2-4, with a tentative D call TRBD2 (6 bases). Trimming shortened V by 4 bases and J by 8 bases, and 9 bases separated the two germline ends. Germline V gene sequence: CDR1 MDHEN, CDR2 SYDVKM. The CDR3 is 12 residues long. The CDR3 nucleotides read TGTGCCAGCAGTTCGGGGGAGGACATTCAGTACTTC. Translation: CASSSGEDIQYF.

The chain combines TRBV5-1 with TRBJ2-7; no clear D. Trimming stripped 2 bases from V and 1 base from J, with 13 bases between. CDR1 SGHRS and CDR2 YFSETQ come from the germline V gene. This CDR3 has 15 residues. CDR3 region: CASSFGLAESYEQYF. CDR3 DNA: TGCGCCAGCAGCTTCGGTCTGGCGGAGTCCTACGAGCAGTACTTC.

This clonotype has just a few counts. V gene TRBV11-2 combines with J gene TRBJ2-3; the D is unclear. V gave up 4 bases and J gave up 1 base, with 9 bases separating them. The CDR3 runs 14 residues. Looked up from germline, CDR1 is SGHAT and CDR2 is FQNNGV. CDR3 loop: CASSSRPGTDTQYF. The CDR3 coding sequence is TGTGCCAGCAGCTCCCGTCCGGGCACAGATACGCAGTATTTT.

This rearrangement joins TRBV5-6 to TRBJ2-1; TRBD1 aligns across 8 bases. This CDR3 has 21 residues. CDR1 is SGHDT, CDR2 YYEEEE, per germline. The V gene end was trimmed by 4 bases and the J gene end by 0 bases; junction bases not matched to a gene: 21. CDR3 sequence (DNA): TGTGCCAGCAGCGGGGTTCCAGGGGGCCTCTTAGCGAGTAGCTCCTACAATGAGCAGTTCTTC. Encoded protein: CASSGVPGGLLASSSYNEQFF.

This clonotype appeared a few times. This chain links TRBV7-3 with TRBJ2-2; D uncertain. Trimming removed 3 bases from V and 7 bases from J, with 6 bases in between. Germline V gene lookup returns CDR1 SGHTA and CDR2 FQGTGA. The CDR3 extends over 12 amino acids. CDR3 DNA: TGTGCCAGCAGCTTTATCGGCGGGGAGCTGTTTTTT. Translating gives CASSFIGGELFF.

A few counts support this clonotype. V is TRBV24-1 and J is TRBJ2-7; 7 bases map to TRBD1. From germline, CDR1 is KGHDR and CDR2 SFDVKD. The CDR3 length is 12 residues. V lost 7 bases and J lost 9; bases outside the gene matches: 8. DNA for the CDR3: TGTGCCACCAGCGACAGGGTCAATAGGCAGTACTTC. Residues: CATSDRVNRQYF.

The J gene is TRBJ1-1, the V gene TRBV27; D ambiguous. The CDR3 extends over 13 amino acids. Trimming removed 8 bases at V and 0 bases at J, with 10 bases between. Germline V lookup: CDR1 MNHEY, CDR2 SMNVEV (reference sequence). The CDR3 DNA reads as TGTGCCAGCGCACTTAACATGAACACTGAAGCTTTCTTT. Protein product: CASALNMNTEAFF.

The chain is built from TRBV7-2 and TRBJ2-1; 11 bases are shared with TRBD2. The CDR3 is made up of 16 amino acids. From germline, CDR1 is SGHTA and CDR2 FQGNSA. V lost 5 bases and J lost 7; bases outside the gene matches: 10. DNA of the CDR3: TGTGCCAGCAGCCCCACCCCTAGCGGGAGGCTTAATGAGCAGTTCTTC. The encoded protein is CASSPTPSGRLNEQFF.

The chain carries TRBV7-2 and TRBJ2-5; D gene uncertain. Trimming cost V 5 bases and J 3 bases, with 13 bases left between them. The length of the CDR3 is 14 residues. Germline V lookup: CDR1 SGHTA, CDR2 FQGNSA. The CDR3 DNA follows: TGTGCCAGCAGCCCGGACCCAAACGAAGAGACCCAGTACTTC. Residues: CASSPDPNEETQYF.

This clonotype was seen a few times. The CDR3 is CSVDSGGGEQYF. As DNA, the CDR3 is TGCAGCGTTGATAGCGGGGGGGGCGAGCAGTACTTC. The V call is TRBV29-1, the J call TRBJ2-7; 11 bases are shared with TRBD2. CDR1 and CDR2 (germline): SQVTM, ANQGSEA. This CDR3 comprises 12 residues. Trimming removed 3 bases from V and 6 bases from J; junction bases left unmatched: 1.

The CDR3 bases are TGTGCCTGGAGGGTCTTTTCCTACGAGCAGTACTTC. It codes for CAWRVFSYEQYF. This chain joins TRBV30 and TRBJ2-7; D is unclear. CDR1 GTSNPN and CDR2 SVGIG come from the germline V gene (reference sequence). The CDR3 totals 12 residues. With 3 bases removed from V and 1 base from J, the gap between germline ends came to 7 bases.

This chain links TRBV29-1 with TRBJ2-7; 10 bases match TRBD1. The V gene's germline CDR1 is SQVTM and CDR2 ANQGSEA. V gave up 7 bases and J gave up 3 bases; unmatched junction bases: 6. The CDR3 runs to 13 residues. The CDR3 sequence: CSAGGDRGYEQYF. The DNA of the CDR3 is TGCAGCGCCGGTGGGGACAGGGGCTACGAGCAGTACTTC.

V and J are TRBV28 and TRBJ1-1; D gene ambiguous. The CDR3 is 14 residues long. Trimming took off 7 bases at V and 2 bases at J, with 14 bases between the two ends. The germline gives CDR1 MDHEN, CDR2 SYDVKM. CDR3 amino acids: CASTMGGTNTEAFF. CDR3 DNA: TGTGCCAGCACCATGGGAGGAACAAACACTGAAGCTTTCTTT.

V is TRBV28 and J is TRBJ1-6; 12 nucleotides align to TRBD1. Germline V gene lookup returns CDR1 MDHEN and CDR2 SYDVKM. This CDR3 spans 16 amino acids. V lost 5 bases, J lost 11 bases, and 10 bases stayed unmatched. This CDR3 is CASSIPGQGAPTPLHF. CDR3 nucleotide sequence: TGTGCCAGCAGTATCCCGGGACAGGGGGCGCCGACACCCCTCCACTTT.

This clonotype was counted ten times or more. This chain joins TRBV29-1 and TRBJ2-6; possibly TRBD1 for D (5 bases). This CDR3 has 14 amino acids. V shed 4 bases and J shed 1 base, with 8 bases lying between them. The germline CDR1 and CDR2 sequences are SQVTM and ANQGSEA. The CDR3 sequence: CSVGQSSGANVLTF. The CDR3 DNA sequence: TGCAGCGTTGGACAGAGTTCTGGGGCCAACGTCCTGACTTTC.

The V call is TRBV18, the J call TRBJ2-3; D unclear. Germline V lookup: CDR1 KGHSH, CDR2 LQKENI. CDR3 size: 13 residues. V gave up 3 bases and J gave up 4 bases, with 8 bases separating them. The DNA for the CDR3 is TGTGCCAGCTCACCGGACGTTTCAGATACGCAGTATTTT. Amino acid sequence: CASSPDVSDTQYF.